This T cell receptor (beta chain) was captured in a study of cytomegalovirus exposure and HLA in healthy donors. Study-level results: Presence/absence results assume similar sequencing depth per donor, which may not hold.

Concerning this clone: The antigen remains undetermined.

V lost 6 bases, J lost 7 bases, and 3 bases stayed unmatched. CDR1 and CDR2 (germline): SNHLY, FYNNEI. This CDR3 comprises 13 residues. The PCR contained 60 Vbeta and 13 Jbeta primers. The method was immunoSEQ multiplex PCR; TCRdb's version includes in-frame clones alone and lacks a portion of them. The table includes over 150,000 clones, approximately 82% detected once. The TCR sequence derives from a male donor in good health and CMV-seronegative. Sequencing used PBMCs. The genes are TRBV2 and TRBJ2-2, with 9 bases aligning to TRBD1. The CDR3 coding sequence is TGTGCCAGCAGACAGGGGGCCAACGGGGAGCTGTTTTTT. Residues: CASRQGANGELFF.